This T cell receptor (beta chain) comes out of a study of OX40 agonist ivuxolimab in advanced cancers. Study as a whole: Patients received the agonistic anti-OX40 (CD134) antibody ivuxolimab. Six ivuxolimab dose levels, 0.01 to 10 mg/kg, were given intravenously every 2 weeks.

The method was immunoSEQ multiplex PCR; TCRdb's version includes in-frame clones alone and lacks a portion of them. The table includes fewer than 85,000 clones, about 80% detected once. This clone appeared once. This CDR3 comprises 15 residues. V trimming: 2 bases; J trimming: 5 bases; junction bases outside the gene matches: 6. Germline values: CDR1 SGHRS, CDR2 YFSETQ. The origin of this receptor is an adult with an advanced solid tumor such as melanoma, head and neck, liver or kidney cancer. This sequence joins TRBV5-1 and TRBJ2-3; TRBD2 matches at 9 bases. Sequences were derived from CD4+ or CD8+ T cells sorted from blood, sampled in a trial of the OX40 agonist ivuxolimab. The CDR3 coding sequence is TGCGCCAGCAGCTTACAGCGGGGGGCCGGAGATACGCAGTATTTT. Translation: CASSLQRGAGDTQYF.